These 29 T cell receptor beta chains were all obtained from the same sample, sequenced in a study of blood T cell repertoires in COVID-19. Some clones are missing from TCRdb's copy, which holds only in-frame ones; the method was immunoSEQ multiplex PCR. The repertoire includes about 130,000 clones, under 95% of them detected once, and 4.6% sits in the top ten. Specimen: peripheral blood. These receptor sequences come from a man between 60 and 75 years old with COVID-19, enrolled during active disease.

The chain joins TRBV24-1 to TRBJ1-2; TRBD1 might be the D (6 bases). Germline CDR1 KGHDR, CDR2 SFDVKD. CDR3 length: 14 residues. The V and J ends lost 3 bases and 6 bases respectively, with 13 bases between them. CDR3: CATSDPDRRHGYTF. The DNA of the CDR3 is TGTGCCACCAGTGATCCCGACAGGAGGCATGGCTACACCTTC.

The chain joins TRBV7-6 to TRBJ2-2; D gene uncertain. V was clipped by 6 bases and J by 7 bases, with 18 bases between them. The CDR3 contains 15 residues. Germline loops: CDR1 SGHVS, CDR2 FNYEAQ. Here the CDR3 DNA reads TGTGCCAGCAGTTGGCAAGGAGATCGCGACGGGGAGCTGTTTTTT. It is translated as CASSWQGDRDGELFF.

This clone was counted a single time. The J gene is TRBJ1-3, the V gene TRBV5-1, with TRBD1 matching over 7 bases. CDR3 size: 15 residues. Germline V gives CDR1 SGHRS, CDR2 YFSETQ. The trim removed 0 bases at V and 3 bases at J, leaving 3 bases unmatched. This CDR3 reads CASSLAGTDGNTIYF. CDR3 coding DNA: TGCGCCAGCAGCTTGGCCGGGACAGATGGAAACACCATATATTTT.

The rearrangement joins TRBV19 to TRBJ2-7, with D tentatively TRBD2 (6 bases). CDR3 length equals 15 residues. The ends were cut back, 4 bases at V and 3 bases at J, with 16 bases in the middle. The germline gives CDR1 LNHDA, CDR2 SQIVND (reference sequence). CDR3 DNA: TGTGCCAGTAGTAGTTACGGGGGTAAGATCTACGAGCAGTACTTC. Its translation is CASSSYGGKIYEQYF.

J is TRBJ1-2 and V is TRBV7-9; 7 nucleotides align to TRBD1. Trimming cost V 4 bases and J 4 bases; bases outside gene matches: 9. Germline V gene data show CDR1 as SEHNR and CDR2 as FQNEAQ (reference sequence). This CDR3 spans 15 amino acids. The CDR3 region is CASSSGGYVGYGYTF. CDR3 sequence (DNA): TGTGCCAGCAGCTCAGGGGGGTATGTGGGCTATGGCTACACCTTC.

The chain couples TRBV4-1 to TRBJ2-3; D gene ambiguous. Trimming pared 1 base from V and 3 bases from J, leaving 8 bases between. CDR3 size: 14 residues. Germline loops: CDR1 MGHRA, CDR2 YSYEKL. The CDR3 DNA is TGCGCCAGCAGCCAAGGACTCGGAACAGATACGCAGTATTTT. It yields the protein CASSQGLGTDTQYF.

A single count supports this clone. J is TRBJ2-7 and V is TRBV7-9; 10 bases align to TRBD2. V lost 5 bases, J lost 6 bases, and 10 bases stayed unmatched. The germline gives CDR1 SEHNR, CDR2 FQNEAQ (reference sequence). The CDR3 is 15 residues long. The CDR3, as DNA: TGTGCCAGCAGCCCTAGTGGAGCGGGAGGGCTCGAGCAGTACTTC. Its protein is CASSPSGAGGLEQYF.

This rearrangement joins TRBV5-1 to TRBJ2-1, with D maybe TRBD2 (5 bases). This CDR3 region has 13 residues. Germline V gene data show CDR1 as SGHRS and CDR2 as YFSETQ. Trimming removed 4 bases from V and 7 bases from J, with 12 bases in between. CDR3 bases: TGCGCCAGCAGCCGGGGAGCCGGGAATGAGCAGTTCTTC. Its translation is CASSRGAGNEQFF.

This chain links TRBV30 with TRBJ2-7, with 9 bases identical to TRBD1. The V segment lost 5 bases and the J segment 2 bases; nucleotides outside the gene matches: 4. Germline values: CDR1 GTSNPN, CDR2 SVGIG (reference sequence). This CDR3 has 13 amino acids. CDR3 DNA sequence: TGTGCCTGGGTCCGGACAGGGGCCTACGAGCAGTACTTC. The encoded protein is CAWVRTGAYEQYF.

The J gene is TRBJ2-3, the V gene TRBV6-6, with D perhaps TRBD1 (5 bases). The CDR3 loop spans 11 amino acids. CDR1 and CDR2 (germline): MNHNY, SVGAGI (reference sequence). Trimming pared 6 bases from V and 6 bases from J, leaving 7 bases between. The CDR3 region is CASRHRDTQYF. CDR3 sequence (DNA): TGTGCCAGCAGACACAGGGATACGCAGTATTTT.

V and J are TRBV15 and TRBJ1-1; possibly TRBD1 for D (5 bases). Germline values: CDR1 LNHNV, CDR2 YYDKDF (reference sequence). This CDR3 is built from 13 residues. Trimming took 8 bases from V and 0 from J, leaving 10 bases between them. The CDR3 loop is CATGAGVNTEAFF. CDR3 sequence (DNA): TGTGCCACCGGGGCTGGGGTGAACACTGAAGCTTTCTTT.

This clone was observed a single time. The CDR3: CASSSTSGRSSYNEQFF. CDR3 bases: TGCGCCAGCAGCTCGACTAGCGGGAGGAGCTCCTACAATGAGCAGTTCTTC. The genes are TRBV5-1 and TRBJ2-1; 13 positions agree with TRBD2. Germline assignment: CDR1 SGHRS and CDR2 YFSETQ. This CDR3 comprises 17 residues. Trimming at V came to 3 bases and at J to 0 bases, leaving 3 bases not matched to a gene.

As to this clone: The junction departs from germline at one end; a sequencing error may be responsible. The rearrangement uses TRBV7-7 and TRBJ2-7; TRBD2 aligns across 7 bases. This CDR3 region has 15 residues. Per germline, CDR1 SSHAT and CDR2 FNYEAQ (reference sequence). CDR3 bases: TGTGCTAGCAGCTTAACCCCGGGAGGAAGCTACGAGCAGTACTTC. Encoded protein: CASSLTPGGSYEQYF.

This CDR3 is CASSQGVRGTEAFF. The CDR3 DNA follows: TGTGCCAGCAGCCAAGGGGTTCGGGGCACTGAAGCTTTCTTT. V gene TRBV3-1 (or the pseudogene TRBV3-2) combines with J gene TRBJ1-1; D call uncertain. V gave up 1 base and J gave up 4 bases, with 10 bases separating them. This CDR3 has 14 amino acids. Germline V lookup: CDR1 LGHDT, CDR2 YNNKEL (reference sequence).

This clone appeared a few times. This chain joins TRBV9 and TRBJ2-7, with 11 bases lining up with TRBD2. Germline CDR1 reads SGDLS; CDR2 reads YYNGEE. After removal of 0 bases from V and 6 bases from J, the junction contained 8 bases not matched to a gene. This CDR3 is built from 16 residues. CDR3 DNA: TGTGCCAGCAGCGTAGGTTTAGCGGGAGGGCCCCTCGAGCAGTACTTC. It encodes CASSVGLAGGPLEQYF.

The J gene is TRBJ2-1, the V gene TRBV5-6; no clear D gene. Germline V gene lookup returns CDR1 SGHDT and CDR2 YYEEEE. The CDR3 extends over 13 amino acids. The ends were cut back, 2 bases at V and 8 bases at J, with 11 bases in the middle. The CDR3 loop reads CASSFGGRYEQFF. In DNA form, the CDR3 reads TGTGCCAGCAGCTTTGGTGGCAGATATGAGCAGTTCTTC.

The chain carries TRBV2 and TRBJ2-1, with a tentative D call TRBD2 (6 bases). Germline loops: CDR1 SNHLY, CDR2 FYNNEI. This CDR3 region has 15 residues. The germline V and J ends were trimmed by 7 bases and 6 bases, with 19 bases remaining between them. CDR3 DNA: TGTGCCAGCATTTCGGACCGGGAGTACTTCAATGAGCAGTTCTTC. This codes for CASISDREYFNEQFF.

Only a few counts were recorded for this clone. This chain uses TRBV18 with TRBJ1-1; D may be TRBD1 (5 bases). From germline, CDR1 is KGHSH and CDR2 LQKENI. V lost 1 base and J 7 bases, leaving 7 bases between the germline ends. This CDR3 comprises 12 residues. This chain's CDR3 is CASSPRGGEAFF. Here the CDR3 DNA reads TGTGCCAGCTCACCACGGGGCGGTGAAGCTTTCTTT.

CDR3 DNA sequence: TGTGCCAGCAGCCTCGGGACTAGCGGGAACACCGGGGAGCTGTTTTTT. Protein sequence: CASSLGTSGNTGELFF. The chain has TRBV3-1 (or the pseudogene TRBV3-2) and TRBJ2-2; 11 bases fit TRBD2. The J segment lost 1 base and the V segment lost 4 bases, leaving 2 bases of the junction unmatched. The germline CDR1 and CDR2 sequences are LGHDT and YNNKEL (reference sequence). CDR3 length: 16 amino acids.

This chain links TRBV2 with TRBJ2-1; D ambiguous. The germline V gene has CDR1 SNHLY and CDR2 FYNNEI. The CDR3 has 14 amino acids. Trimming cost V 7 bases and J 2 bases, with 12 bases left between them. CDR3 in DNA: TGTGCCAGCACCCCGAGGAGTACCTACAATGAGCAGTTCTTC. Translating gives CASTPRSTYNEQFF.

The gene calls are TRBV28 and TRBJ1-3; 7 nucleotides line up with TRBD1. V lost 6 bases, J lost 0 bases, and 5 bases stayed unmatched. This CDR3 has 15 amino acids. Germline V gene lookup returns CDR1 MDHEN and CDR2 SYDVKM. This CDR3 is CASSQQGFSGNTIYF. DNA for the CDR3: TGTGCCAGCAGCCAACAGGGGTTCTCTGGAAACACCATATATTTT.

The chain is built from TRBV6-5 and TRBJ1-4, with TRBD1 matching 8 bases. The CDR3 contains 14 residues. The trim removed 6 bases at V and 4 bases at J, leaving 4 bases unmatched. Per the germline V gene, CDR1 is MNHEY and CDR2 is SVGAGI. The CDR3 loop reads CASRQDRVNEKLFF. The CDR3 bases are TGTGCCAGCAGACAGGACAGGGTTAATGAAAAACTGTTTTTT.

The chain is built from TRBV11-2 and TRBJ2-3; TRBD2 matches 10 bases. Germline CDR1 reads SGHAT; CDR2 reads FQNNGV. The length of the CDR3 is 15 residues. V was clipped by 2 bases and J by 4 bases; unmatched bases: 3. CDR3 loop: CASSLKREGSDTQYF. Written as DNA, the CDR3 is TGTGCCAGCAGCTTAAAGCGGGAGGGCTCAGATACGCAGTATTTT.

The CDR3 loop is CASSFRAGTQSYEQYF. DNA of the CDR3: TGTGCCAGCAGTTTTAGGGCTGGGACTCAATCCTACGAGCAGTACTTC. The J gene is TRBJ2-7, the V gene TRBV6-2 or TRBV6-3, with TRBD2 as a possible D gene (6 bases). This CDR3 contains 16 residues. Trimming cost V 4 bases and J 1 base, with 17 bases left between them. The germline V gene encodes CDR1 MNHEY and CDR2 SVGEGT.

The CDR3 is CASSFQGRSPLHF. The CDR3 region has the DNA TGTGCCAGCAGCTTCCAGGGTCGGTCACCCCTCCACTTT. The chain couples TRBV5-8 to TRBJ1-6, with D perhaps TRBD1 (5 bases). Looked up from germline, CDR1 is SGHTS and CDR2 is YDEGEE. Trimming pared 2 bases from V and 10 bases from J, leaving 10 bases between. This CDR3 is built from 13 residues. The whole variable domain, remainder taken from reference TRBV5-8 and TRBJ1-6, is EAGVTQSPTHLIKTRGQQATLRCSPISGHTSVYWYQQALGLGLQFLLWYDEGEERNRGNFPPRFSGRQFPNYSSELNVNALELEDSALYLCASSFQGRSPLHFGNGTRLTVT.

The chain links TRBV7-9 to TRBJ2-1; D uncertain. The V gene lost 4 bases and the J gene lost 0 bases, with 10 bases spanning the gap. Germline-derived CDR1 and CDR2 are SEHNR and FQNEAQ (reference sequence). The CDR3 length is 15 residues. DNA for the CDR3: TGTGCCAGCAGCTCCCTAAAGAGCTCCTACAATGAGCAGTTCTTC. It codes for CASSSLKSSYNEQFF.

The CDR3 sequence is CATSDLGGAGALDTQYF. The CDR3 DNA reads TGTGCCACCAGTGATTTGGGTGGGGCGGGAGCTCTAGATACGCAGTATTTT. The V gene is TRBV24-1, the J gene TRBJ2-3; 7 bases line up with TRBD2. The CDR3 is 17 amino acids. Looked up from germline, CDR1 is KGHDR and CDR2 is SFDVKD. Trimming removed 0 bases from V and 5 bases from J; junction bases left unmatched: 10.

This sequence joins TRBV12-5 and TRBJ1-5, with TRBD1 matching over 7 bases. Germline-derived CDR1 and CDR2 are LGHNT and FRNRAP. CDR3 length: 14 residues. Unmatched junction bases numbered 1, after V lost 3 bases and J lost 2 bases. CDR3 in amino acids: CASGFGQGNQPQHF. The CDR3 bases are TGTGCTAGTGGTTTTGGACAGGGCAATCAGCCCCAGCATTTT.

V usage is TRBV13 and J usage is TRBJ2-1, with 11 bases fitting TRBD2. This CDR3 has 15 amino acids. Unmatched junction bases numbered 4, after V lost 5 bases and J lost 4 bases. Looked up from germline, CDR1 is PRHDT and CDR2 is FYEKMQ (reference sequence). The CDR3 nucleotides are TGTGCCAGCAGCCCGACTAGCGGGGCTTACAATGAGCAGTTCTTC. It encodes CASSPTSGAYNEQFF.